This is a list of T cell receptor beta chains from one sample in a study of human T cells and chemical hapten exposure. TCRdb itself ran the RACE reads through MiXCR, one entry per CDR3 protein. The sample gives approximately 120,000 distinct CDR3 sequences, 9.2% of which show up once; about 3.4% is in the top ten. This material consisted of whole blood, taken in connection with sensitization to the hapten diphenylcyclopropenone (DPC). The receptors stem from a woman aged 40 to 50 with alopecia areata. Some clones in this sample may be carry-over from other donors' samples. Both conserved end residues are part of each CDR3. A D gene is named only where the DNA matches it firmly. Clone size is shown for a subset of rows, as once, few, many or a class of expanded clone.

clone size	V gene	D gene	J gene	CDR3 protein	CDR3 DNA
few	TRBV29-1	NA	TRBJ1-1	CSVEGGYGGLNTEAFF	TGCAGCGTTGAAGGGGGCTATGGGGGGCTGAACACTGAAGCTTTCTTT
few	TRBV6-5	NA	TRBJ2-1	CASSLRSYNEQFF	TGTGCCAGCAGTCTCCGGTCCTACAATGAGCAGTTCTTC
many	TRBV10-3	TRBD1	TRBJ2-7	CAISRPGQGAYEQYF	TGTGCCATCAGTCGACCAGGACAGGGGGCTTACGAGCAGTACTTC
many	TRBV10-3	TRBD1	TRBJ1-4	CAITSGGSGEKLFF	TGTGCCATCACCTCAGGGGGATCCGGGGAAAAACTGTTTTTT
few	TRBV7-2	TRBD2	TRBJ2-5	CASSFNLAVQETQYF	TGTGCCAGCAGCTTTAATCTAGCGGTACAAGAGACCCAGTACTTC
many	TRBV7-3	NA	TRBJ2-2	CASSTQNNGELFF	TGTGCCAGCAGCACCCAAAACAACGGGGAGCTGTTTTTT
few	TRBV11-3	TRBD1	TRBJ2-1	CASSLTGGKDNEQFF	TGTGCCAGCAGCTTAACAGGGGGCAAGGACAATGAGCAGTTCTTC
NA	TRBV3-1	TRBD2	TRBJ2-1	CASSPASGVYNEQFF	TGTGCCAGCAGCCCGGCTAGCGGGGTCTACAATGAGCAGTTCTTC
few	TRBV4-1	TRBD2	TRBJ2-3	CASSQSGTVIDTQYF	TGCGCCAGCAGCCAAAGCGGGACGGTGATAGATACGCAGTATTTT
many	TRBV10-3	NA	TRBJ1-2	CAISEGANYGYTF	TGTGCCATCAGTGAGGGGGCTAACTATGGCTACACCTTC
many	TRBV6-2/TRBV6-3	TRBD1	TRBJ1-5	CASSGDRGRQPQHF	TGTGCCAGCAGCGGTGACAGGGGAAGGCAGCCCCAGCATTTT
few	TRBV2	NA	TRBJ2-7	CASSYGGMYF	TGTGCCAGCAGTTACGGGGGAATGTACTTC
few	TRBV7-9	TRBD1	TRBJ1-2	CASSLRAGGQGISGYTF	TGTGCCAGCAGCTTAAGGGCGGGCGGACAGGGCATTTCTGGCTACACCTTC
NA	TRBV2	TRBD2	TRBJ2-1	CASSERAGGNNEQFF	TGTGCCAGCAGTGAGCGAGCGGGGGGGAACAATGAGCAGTTCTTC
NA	TRBV29-1	TRBD1	TRBJ1-4	CSARDRGGEKLFF	TGCAGCGCTCGGGACAGGGGAGGCGAAAAACTGTTTTTT
many	TRBV28	NA	TRBJ2-2	CASSLRAIGYREGGELFF	TGTGCCAGCAGTTTACGGGCAATAGGCTACCGCGAGGGCGGGGAGCTGTTTTTT
many	TRBV2	TRBD1	TRBJ1-1	CASSPTRDRGFFF	TGTGCCAGCAGCCCAACCCGGGACAGGGGATTTTTCTTT
few	TRBV7-9	NA	TRBJ2-7	CASSLIITLYEQYF	TGTGCCAGCAGCTTAATAATAACCCTCTACGAGCAGTACTTC
many	TRBV7-2	NA	TRBJ1-5	CASSFLQWDQPQHF	TGTGCCAGCAGCTTTCTACAATGGGATCAGCCCCAGCATTTT
few	TRBV6-5	TRBD1	TRBJ2-4	CASSYTRGRVIQYF	TGTGCCAGCAGTTATACTAGGGGGCGGGTCATTCAGTACTTC
few	TRBV9	NA	TRBJ2-5	CASSVGGIRQETQYF	TGTGCCAGCAGCGTAGGAGGGATCCGCCAAGAGACCCAGTACTTC
few	TRBV7-2	TRBD1	TRBJ2-7	CASSPTGALSYEQYF	TGTGCCAGCAGCCCGACAGGGGCCTTGTCCTACGAGCAGTACTTC
many	TRBV19	NA	TRBJ2-4	CASRLGGQKNIQYF	TGTGCCAGCCGTCTCGGGGGGCAGAAAAACATTCAGTACTTC
NA	TRBV12-3/TRBV12-4	NA	TRBJ1-5	CASSVRADQPQHF	TGTGCCAGCAGTGTCCGGGCCGATCAGCCCCAGCATTTT
many	TRBV4-1	TRBD2	TRBJ2-3	CASSRTSGGEGTDTQYF	TGCGCCAGCAGCAGGACTAGCGGGGGGGAGGGCACAGATACGCAGTATTTT
NA	TRBV7-6	NA	TRBJ1-1	CASSEEGGGTEAFF	TGTGCCAGCTCCGAGGAGGGCGGGGGCACTGAAGCTTTCTTT
few	TRBV9	NA	TRBJ2-5	CASSVAVGEAQETQYF	TGTGCCAGCAGCGTAGCGGTCGGGGAAGCGCAAGAGACCCAGTACTTC